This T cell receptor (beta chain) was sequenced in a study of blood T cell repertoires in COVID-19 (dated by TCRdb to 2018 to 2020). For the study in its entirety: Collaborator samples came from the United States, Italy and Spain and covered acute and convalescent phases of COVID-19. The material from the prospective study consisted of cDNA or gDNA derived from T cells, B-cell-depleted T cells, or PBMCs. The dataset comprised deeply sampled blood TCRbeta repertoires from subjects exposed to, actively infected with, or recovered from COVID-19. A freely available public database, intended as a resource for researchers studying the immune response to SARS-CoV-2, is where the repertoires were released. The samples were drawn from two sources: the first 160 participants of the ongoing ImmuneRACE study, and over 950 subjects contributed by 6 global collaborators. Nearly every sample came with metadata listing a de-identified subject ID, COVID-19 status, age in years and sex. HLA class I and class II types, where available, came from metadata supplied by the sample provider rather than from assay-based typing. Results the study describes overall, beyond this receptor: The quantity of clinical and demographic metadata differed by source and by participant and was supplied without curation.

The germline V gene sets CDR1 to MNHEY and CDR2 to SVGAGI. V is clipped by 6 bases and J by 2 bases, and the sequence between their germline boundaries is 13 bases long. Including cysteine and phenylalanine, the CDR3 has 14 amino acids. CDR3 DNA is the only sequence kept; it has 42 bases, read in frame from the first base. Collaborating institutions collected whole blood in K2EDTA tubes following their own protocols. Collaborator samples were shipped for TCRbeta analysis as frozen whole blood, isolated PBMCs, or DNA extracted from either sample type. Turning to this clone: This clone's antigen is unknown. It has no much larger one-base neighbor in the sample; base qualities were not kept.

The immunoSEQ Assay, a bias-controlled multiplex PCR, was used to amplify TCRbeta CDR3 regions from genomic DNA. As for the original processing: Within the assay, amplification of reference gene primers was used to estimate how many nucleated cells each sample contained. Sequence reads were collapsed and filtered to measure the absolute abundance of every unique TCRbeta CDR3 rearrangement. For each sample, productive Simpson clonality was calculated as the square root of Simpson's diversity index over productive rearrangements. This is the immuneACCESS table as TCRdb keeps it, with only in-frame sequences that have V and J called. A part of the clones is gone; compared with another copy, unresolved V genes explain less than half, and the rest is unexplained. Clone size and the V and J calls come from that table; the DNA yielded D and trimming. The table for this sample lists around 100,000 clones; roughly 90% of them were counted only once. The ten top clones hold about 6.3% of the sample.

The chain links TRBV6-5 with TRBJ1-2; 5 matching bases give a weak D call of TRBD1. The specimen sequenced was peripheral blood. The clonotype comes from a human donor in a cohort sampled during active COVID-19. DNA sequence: TGTGCCAGCAGAGGCAGGGAGGGGAACTATGGCTACACCTTC. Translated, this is CASRGREGNYGYTF.